The clone carrying this TCR beta chain has a handful of counts. Its antigen is unidentified. These data originate in a study of T cell responses to AZD1222 COVID-19 vaccine. Findings of the study overall: Vaccination with two AZD1222 doses was followed by a rise in Spike-specific TCR breadth and depth.

There are 16 residues in the CDR3. V gave up 6 bases and J gave up 2 bases; unmatched junction bases: 13. The germline gives CDR1 MNHEY, CDR2 SMNVEV (reference sequence). Clones were sequenced by immunoSEQ multiplex PCR, and TCRdb holds only the in-frame ones, with some missing. The sample has fewer than 150,000 clones; about 87% are singletons. This sequence was found in an adult in good health. This specimen consisted of peripheral blood, obtained on day 0 of AZD1222 vaccination. This chain links TRBV27 with TRBJ2-7, with 7 bases identical to TRBD1. CDR3 bases: TGTGCCAGCAGAGCCCTCACAGGGGCAAAGGCCTACGAGCAGTACTTC. Amino acid sequence: CASRALTGAKAYEQYF.